This TCR beta chain was profiled in a study of T cell responses to AZD1222 COVID-19 vaccine. Concerning this clone itself: What it binds is not known.

Using immunoSEQ multiplex PCR, the repertoire was profiled, and TCRdb retains in-frame clones only, with some absent. This table has 130,000 to 150,000 clones, around 87% appearing once. This CDR3 has 16 amino acids. CDR1 and CDR2 from the germline V gene are MNHEY and SVGAGI. Between the trimmed V and J ends, which lost 2 bases and 2 bases, there was a span of 12 bases. Study results and caveats: Spike-specific TCR depth and breadth grew after two AZD1222 doses. Repertoire samples came only from after the peak T cell response.

This chain joins TRBV6-5 and TRBJ2-2; D may be TRBD2 (6 bases). This sample comprised peripheral blood, obtained on day 0 of AZD1222 vaccination. The TCR originated in an adult in good health. Here the CDR3 reads CASSYIPGDNTGELFF. DNA for the CDR3: TGTGCCAGCAGTTACATCCCGGGGGACAACACCGGGGAGCTGTTTTTT.